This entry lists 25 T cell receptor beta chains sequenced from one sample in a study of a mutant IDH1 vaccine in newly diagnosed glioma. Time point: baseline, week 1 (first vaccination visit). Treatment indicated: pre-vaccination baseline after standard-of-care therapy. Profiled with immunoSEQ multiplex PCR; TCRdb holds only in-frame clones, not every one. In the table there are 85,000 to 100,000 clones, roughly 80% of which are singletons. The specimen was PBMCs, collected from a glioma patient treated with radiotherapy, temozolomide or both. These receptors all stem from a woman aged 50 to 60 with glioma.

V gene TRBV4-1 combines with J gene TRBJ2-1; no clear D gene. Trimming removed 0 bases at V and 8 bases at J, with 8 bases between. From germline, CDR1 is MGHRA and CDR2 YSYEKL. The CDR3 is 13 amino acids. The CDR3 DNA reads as TGCGCCAGCAGCCAAGACCCCGGGTATGAGCAGTTCTTC. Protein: CASSQDPGYEQFF.

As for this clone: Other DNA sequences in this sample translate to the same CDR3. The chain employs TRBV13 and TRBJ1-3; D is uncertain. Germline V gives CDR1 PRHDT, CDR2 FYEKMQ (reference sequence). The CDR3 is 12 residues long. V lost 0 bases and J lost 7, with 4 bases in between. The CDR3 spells CASSLGGNTIYF. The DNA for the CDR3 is TGTGCCAGCAGCTTAGGAGGGAACACCATATATTTT.

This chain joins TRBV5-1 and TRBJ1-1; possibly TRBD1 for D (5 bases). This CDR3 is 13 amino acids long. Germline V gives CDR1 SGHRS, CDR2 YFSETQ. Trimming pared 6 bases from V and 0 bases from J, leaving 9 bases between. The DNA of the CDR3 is TGCGCCAGCATGATGGACATGAACACTGAAGCTTTCTTT. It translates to CASMMDMNTEAFF.

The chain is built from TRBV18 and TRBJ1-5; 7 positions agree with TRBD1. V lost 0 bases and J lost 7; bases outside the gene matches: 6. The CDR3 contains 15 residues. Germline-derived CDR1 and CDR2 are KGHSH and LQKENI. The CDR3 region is CASSPPSAGGQPQHF. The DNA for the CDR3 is TGTGCCAGCTCACCACCGTCGGCAGGGGGACAGCCCCAGCATTTT.

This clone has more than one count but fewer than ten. CDR3: CASSAQPGTGLFNQPQHF. The CDR3 bases are TGTGCCAGCAGCGCCCAACCCGGGACAGGGCTATTCAATCAGCCCCAGCATTTT. The chain is built from TRBV9 and TRBJ1-5; TRBD1 matches at 9 bases. V was clipped by 3 bases and J by 3 bases; unmatched bases: 13. Germline-derived CDR1 and CDR2 are SGDLS and YYNGEE. The CDR3 sequence is 18 residues long.

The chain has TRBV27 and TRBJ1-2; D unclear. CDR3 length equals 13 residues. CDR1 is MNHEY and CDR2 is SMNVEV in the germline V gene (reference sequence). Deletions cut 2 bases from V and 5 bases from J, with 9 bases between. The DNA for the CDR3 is TGTGCCAGCAGTTTAAACAAAATTTATGGCTACACCTTC. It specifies CASSLNKIYGYTF.

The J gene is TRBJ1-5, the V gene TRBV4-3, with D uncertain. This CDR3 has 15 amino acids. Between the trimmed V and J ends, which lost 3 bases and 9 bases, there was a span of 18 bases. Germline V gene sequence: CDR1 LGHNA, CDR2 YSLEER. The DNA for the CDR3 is TGCGCCAGCAGCCAGGAAAAGCGGTCCGTGCGGCCCCAGCATTTT. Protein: CASSQEKRSVRPQHF.

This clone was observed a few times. In DNA, the CDR3 is TGTGCCAGCAGTTTGAGTTTTCTCACTGAAGCTTTCTTT. The encoded protein is CASSLSFLTEAFF. The V and J genes are TRBV6-6 and TRBJ1-1; no clear D. V lost 4 bases to trimming and J lost 4 bases, with 10 bases between them. The CDR3 runs to 13 residues. The germline V gene has CDR1 MNHNY and CDR2 SVGAGI (reference sequence).

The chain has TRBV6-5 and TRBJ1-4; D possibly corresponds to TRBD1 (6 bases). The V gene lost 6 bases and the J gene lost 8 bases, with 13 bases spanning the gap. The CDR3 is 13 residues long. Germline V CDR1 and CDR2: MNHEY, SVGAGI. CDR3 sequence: CASRTGTPEKLFF. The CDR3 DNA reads TGTGCCAGCAGGACCGGGACACCCGAAAAACTGTTTTTT.

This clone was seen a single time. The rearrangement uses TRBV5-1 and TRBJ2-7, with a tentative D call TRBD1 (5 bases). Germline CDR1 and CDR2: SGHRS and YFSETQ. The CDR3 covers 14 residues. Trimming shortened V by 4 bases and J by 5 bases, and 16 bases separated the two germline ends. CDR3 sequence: CASSPGGAVDEQYF. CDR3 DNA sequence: TGCGCCAGCAGCCCTGGTGGGGCCGTGGACGAGCAGTACTTC.

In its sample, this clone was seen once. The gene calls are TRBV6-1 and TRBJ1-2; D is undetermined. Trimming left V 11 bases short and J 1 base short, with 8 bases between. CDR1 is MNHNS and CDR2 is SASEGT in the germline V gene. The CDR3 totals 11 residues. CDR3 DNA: TGTGCCGGTGGAAGTAACTATGGCTACACCTTC. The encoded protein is CAGGSNYGYTF.

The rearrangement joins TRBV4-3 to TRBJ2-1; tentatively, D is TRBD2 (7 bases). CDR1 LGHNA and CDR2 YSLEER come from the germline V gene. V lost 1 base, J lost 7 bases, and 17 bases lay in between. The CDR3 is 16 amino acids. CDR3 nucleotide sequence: TGCGCCAGCAGCCAAGTGGGGGGGGCCGGGGGGAATGAGCAGTTCTTC. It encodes CASSQVGGAGGNEQFF.

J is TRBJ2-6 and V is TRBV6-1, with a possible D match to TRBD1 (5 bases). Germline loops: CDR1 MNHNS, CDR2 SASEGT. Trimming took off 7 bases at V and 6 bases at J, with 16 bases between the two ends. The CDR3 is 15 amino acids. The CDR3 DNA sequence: TGTGCCAGCACGGGCAGGGCGAGAGAGGCCAACGTCCTGACTTTC. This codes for CASTGRAREANVLTF.

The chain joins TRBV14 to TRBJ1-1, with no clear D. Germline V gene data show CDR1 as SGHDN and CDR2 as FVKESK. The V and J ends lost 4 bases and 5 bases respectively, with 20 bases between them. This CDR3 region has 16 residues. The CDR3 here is CASSPGGAGLRTEAFF. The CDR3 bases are TGTGCCAGCAGCCCTGGAGGCGCAGGATTACGGACTGAAGCTTTCTTT.

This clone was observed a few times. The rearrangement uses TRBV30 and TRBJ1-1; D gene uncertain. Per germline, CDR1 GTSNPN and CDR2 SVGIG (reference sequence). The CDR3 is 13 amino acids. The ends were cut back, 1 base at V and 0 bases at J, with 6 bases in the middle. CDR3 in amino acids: CAWSAVVNTEAFF. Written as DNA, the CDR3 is TGTGCCTGGAGTGCGGTAGTGAACACTGAAGCTTTCTTT.

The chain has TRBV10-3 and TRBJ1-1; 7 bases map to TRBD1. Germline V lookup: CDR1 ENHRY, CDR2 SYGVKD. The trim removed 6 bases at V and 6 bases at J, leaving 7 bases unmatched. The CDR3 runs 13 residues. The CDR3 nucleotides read TGTGCCATCAGCGAGGGGGCGAGGGCTGAAGCTTTCTTT. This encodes CAISEGARAEAFF.

CDR3 residues: CASSLILRGGIDYGYTF. The CDR3 nucleotides read TGTGCCAGCAGCTTGATCTTGCGGGGAGGGATTGACTATGGCTACACCTTC. The rearrangement joins TRBV5-5 to TRBJ1-2; D is ambiguous. V gave up 1 base and J gave up 3 bases, with 19 bases separating them. From germline, CDR1 is SGHKS and CDR2 YYEKEE (reference sequence). The CDR3 spans 17 residues. Filled out from reference TRBV5-5 and TRBJ1-2, the complete variable domain reads DAGVTQSPTHLIKTRGQQVTLRCSPISGHKSVSWYQQVLGQGPQFIFQYYEKEERGRGNFPDRFSARQFPNYSSELNVNALLLGDSALYLCASSLILRGGIDYGYTFGSGTRLTVV.

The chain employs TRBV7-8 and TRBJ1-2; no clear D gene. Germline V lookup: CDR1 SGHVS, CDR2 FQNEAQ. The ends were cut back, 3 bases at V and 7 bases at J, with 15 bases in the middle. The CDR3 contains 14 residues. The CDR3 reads CASSLTDRGSGYTF. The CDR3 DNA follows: TGTGCCAGCAGCTTGACGGACCGAGGTAGTGGCTACACCTTC.

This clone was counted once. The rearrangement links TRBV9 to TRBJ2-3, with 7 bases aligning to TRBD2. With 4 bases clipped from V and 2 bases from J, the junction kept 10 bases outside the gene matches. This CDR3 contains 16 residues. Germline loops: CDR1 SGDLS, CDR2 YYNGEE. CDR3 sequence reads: CASSTQTSSFTDTQYF. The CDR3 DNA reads TGTGCCAGCAGCACCCAGACTAGCAGCTTCACAGATACGCAGTATTTT.

Written as DNA, the CDR3 is TGTGCCAGCAGTGAATCAAGGACAGGGGGCTACGAGCAGTACTTC. Translated, it gives CASSESRTGGYEQYF. This chain joins TRBV25-1 and TRBJ2-7, with 10 bases lining up with TRBD1. Germline V gene lookup returns CDR1 MGHDK and CDR2 SYGVNS. CDR3 size: 15 residues. V lost 1 base and J lost 3; bases outside the gene matches: 3.

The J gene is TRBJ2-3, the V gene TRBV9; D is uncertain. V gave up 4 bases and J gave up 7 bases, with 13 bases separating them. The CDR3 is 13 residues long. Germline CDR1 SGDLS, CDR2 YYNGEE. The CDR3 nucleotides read TGTGCCAGCAGCCTTCGACTTGAAAATACGCAGTATTTT. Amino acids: CASSLRLENTQYF.

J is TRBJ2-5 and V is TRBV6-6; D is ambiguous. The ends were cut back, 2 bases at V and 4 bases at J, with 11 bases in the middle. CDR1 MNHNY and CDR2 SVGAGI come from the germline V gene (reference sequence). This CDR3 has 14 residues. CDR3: CASSYGRYRETQYF. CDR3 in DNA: TGTGCCAGCAGTTACGGAAGGTATCGAGAGACCCAGTACTTC.

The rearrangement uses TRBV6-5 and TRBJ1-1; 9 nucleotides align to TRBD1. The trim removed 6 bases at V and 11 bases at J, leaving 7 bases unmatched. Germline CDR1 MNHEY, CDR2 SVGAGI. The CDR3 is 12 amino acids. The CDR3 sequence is CASSRDRDRAFF. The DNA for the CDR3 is TGTGCCAGCAGCAGGGACAGGGATCGGGCTTTCTTT.

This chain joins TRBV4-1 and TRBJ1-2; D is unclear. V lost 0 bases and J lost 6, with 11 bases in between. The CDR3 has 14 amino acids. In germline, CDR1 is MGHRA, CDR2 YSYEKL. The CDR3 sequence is CASSQDPGLHGYTF. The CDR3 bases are TGCGCCAGCAGCCAAGATCCGGGTTTACATGGCTACACCTTC.

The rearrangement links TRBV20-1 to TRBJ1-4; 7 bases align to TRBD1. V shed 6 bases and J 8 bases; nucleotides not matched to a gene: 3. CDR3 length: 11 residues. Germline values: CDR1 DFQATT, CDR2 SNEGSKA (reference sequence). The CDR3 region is CSANRGEKLFF. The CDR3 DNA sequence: TGCAGTGCAAACAGGGGCGAAAAACTGTTTTTT.